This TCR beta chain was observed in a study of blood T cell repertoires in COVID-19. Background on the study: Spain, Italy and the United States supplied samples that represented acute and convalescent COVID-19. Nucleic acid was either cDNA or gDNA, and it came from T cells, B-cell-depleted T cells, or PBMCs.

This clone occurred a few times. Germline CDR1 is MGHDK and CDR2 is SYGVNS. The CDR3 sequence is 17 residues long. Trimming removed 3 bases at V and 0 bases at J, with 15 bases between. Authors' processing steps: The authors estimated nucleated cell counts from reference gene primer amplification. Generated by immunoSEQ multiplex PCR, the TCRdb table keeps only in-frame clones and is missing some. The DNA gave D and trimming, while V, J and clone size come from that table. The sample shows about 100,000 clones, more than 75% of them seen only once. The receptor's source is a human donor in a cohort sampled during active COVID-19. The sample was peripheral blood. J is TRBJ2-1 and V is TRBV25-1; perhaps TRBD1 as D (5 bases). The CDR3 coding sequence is TGTGCCAGCAGTGATCTTACAGGCGCAAGCTCCTACAATGAGCAGTTCTTC. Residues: CASSDLTGASSYNEQFF.